This TCR beta chain was found in a study of blood T cell repertoires in COVID-19 (dated by TCRdb to the early 2020s). Regarding the research as a whole: The collaborator samples originated in the United States, Italy and Spain and spanned the acute and convalescent phases of COVID-19. The material from the prospective study consisted of cDNA or gDNA derived from T cells, B-cell-depleted T cells, or PBMCs. The dataset comprised deeply sampled blood TCRbeta repertoires from subjects exposed to, actively infected with, or recovered from COVID-19. A freely available public database, intended as a resource for researchers studying the immune response to SARS-CoV-2, is where the repertoires were released. The samples were drawn from two sources: the first 160 participants of the ongoing ImmuneRACE study, and 1,200 or so subjects contributed by 6 global collaborators. A de-identified subject ID, COVID-19 status, age in years and sex were almost always included in the sample metadata. Where HLA class I and class II types were available, the types were taken from metadata supplied by the sample provider, not from assay-based typing. General findings and caveats noted by the study authors: Clinical and demographic metadata were provided uncurated, with the amount varying by source and participant.

TCRbeta CDR3 regions were amplified from genomic DNA by means of the immunoSEQ Assay, a bias-controlled multiplex PCR. Per the source publication's procedure: Nucleated cell counts per sample were estimated from amplification of reference gene primers within the assay. To quantify the absolute abundance of each unique TCRbeta CDR3 rearrangement, sequence reads were collapsed and filtered. For each sample, productive Simpson clonality was calculated as the square root of Simpson's diversity index across productive rearrangements. The table comes from immuneACCESS by way of TCRdb, which keeps in-frame sequences with V and J called. Part of the clones is missing from these tables; in studies checked, under half for an unresolved V gene and the rest for unknown reasons. The DNA was the basis for D and trimming; V, J and clone size are from that table. This sample lists 250,000 to 350,000 clones; under 95% were detected once. Clones ranked in the top ten supply around 2.7% of the sample.

As concerns this clone: There is no known antigen for this receptor. Base qualities were left out, and no much larger clone turns up one base away. The same CDR3 is also encoded by other DNA sequences in this sample.

From cysteine to phenylalanine, the CDR3 is 14 amino acids long. Only the CDR3 portion is preserved as DNA: 42 bases, with reading frame beginning at the first base. The germline V gene provides CDR1 SGHRS and CDR2 YFSETQ. Germline trimming amounts to 4 bases on V and 6 bases on J, with 5 as the count of junction bases outside the gene matches. In the prospective study, participants were roughly 18 to 100 years old, resided in about two dozen geographic areas of the United States, and were enrolled through a virtual design. To assign participants to cohorts, the prospective study relied on clinical history that participants themselves reported in a screening survey and a study questionnaire. Recovered participants in ImmuneRACE Cohort 3 were defined by two consecutive negative NP/OP PCR tests, clearance by a healthcare professional, or resolution of symptoms. Each participant in the prospective study had whole blood, serum and a nasopharyngeal or oropharyngeal swab collected by mobile phlebotomists. Over a 2-month period, participants in the prospective study had the option of providing additional blood draws and questionnaires. Blood samples from the prospective study were shipped frozen or at room temperature prior to DNA extraction.

The rearranged segments are TRBV5-1 and TRBJ2-1; the central 9 bases match TRBD2. This sequence originates from a man in his 60s who had recovered from COVID-19. Sequencing input: PBMCs or T cells enriched from blood (not recorded which). Read as DNA, the sequence is TGCGCCAGCAGCGCCGGGACTAGCTCCAATGAGCAGTTCTTC. It translates to CASSAGTSSNEQFF.